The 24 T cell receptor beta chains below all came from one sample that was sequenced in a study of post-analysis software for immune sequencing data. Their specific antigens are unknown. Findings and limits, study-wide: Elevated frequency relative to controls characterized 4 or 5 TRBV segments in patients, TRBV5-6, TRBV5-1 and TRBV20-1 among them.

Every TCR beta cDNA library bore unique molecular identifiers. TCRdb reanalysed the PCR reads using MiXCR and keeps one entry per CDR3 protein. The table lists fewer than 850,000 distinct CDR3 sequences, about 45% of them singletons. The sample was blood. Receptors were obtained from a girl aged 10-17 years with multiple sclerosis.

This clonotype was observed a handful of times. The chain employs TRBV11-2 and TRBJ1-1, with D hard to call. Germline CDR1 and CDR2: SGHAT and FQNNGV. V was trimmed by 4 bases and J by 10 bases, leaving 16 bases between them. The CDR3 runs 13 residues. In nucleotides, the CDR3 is TGTGCCAGCAGCTGGTCAGCAATAGACACAGCTTTCTTT. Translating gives CASSWSAIDTAFF.

CDR3 DNA: TGTGCCAGCCTGATTGGACCCGAAGCTTTCTTT. Its translation: CASLIGPEAFF. The rearrangement links TRBV7-9 to TRBJ1-1; no reliable D call. V was shortened by 8 bases and J by 8 bases, with 12 bases between the two germline ends. Germline V gene lookup returns CDR1 SEHNR and CDR2 FQNEAQ (reference sequence). This CDR3 contains 11 residues. Complete variable domain (other parts from reference TRBV7-9 and TRBJ1-1): DTGVSQNPRHKITKRGQNVTFRCDPISEHNRLYWYRQTLGQGPEFLTYFQNEAQLEKSRLLSDRFSAERPKGSFSTLEIQRTEQGDSAMYLCASLIGPEAFFGQGTRLTVV.

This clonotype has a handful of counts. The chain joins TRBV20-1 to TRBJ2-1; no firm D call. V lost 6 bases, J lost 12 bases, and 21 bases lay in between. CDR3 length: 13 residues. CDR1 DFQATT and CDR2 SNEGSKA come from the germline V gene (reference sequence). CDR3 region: CSAARDSTMRQFF. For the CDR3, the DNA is TGCAGTGCAGCCCGTGACTCCACAATGAGGCAGTTCTTC.

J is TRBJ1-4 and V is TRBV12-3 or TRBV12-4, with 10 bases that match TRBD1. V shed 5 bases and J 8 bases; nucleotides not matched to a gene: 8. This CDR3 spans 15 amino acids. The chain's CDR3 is CASSTWDRGSEKLFF. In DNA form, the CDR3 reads TGTGCCAGCAGTACTTGGGACAGGGGAAGCGAAAAACTGTTTTTT.

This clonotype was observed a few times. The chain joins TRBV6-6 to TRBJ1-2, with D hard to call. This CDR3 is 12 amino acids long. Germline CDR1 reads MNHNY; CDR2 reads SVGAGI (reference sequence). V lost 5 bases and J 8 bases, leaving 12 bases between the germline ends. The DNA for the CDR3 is TGTGCCAGCAGTCGACTCGGTGGAGGCTACACCTTC. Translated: CASSRLGGGYTF.

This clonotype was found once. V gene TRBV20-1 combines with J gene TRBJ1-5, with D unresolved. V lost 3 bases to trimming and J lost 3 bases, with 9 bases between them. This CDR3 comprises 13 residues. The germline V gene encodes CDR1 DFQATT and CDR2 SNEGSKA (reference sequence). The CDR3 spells CSASSRPNQPQHF. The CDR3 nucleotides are TGCAGTGCTAGTTCCCGGCCCAATCAGCCCCAGCATTTT.

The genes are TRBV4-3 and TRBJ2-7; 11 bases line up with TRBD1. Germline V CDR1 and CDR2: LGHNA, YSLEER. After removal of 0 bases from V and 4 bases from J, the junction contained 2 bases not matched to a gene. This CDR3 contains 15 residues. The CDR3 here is CASSQDGTGGYEQYF. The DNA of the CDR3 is TGCGCCAGCAGCCAAGATGGGACAGGGGGTTACGAGCAGTACTTC.

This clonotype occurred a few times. CDR3 sequence: CASSPSGLAAQYF. The CDR3 nucleotides read TGTGCCAGCAGCCCCTCAGGACTAGCGGCGCAGTATTTT. The chain employs TRBV7-2 and TRBJ2-3, with 10 bases fitting TRBD2. This CDR3 contains 13 residues. V lost 5 bases to trimming and J lost 10 bases; unmatched junction nucleotides: 6. Germline V lookup: CDR1 SGHTA, CDR2 FQGNSA.

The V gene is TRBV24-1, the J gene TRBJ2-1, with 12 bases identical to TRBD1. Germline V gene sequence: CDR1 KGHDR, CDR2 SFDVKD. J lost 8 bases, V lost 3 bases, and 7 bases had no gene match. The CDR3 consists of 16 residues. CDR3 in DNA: TGTGCCACCAGTGATGGGGGACAGGGGGCCCTGGATGAGCAGTTCTTC. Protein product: CATSDGGQGALDEQFF.

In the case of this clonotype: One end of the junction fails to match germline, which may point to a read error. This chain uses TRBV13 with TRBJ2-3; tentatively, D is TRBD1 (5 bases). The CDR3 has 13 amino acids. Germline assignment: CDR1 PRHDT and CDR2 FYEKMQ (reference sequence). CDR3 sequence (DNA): TGTGCCAGCAACTTAGGGGTCCCAGATACGCAGTATTTT. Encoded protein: CASNLGVPDTQYF.

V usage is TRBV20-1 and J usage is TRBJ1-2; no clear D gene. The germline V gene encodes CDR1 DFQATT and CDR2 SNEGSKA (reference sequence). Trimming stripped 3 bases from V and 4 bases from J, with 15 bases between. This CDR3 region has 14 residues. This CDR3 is CSASWQVGVYGYTF. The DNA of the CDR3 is TGCAGTGCTAGCTGGCAGGTTGGTGTCTATGGCTACACCTTC.

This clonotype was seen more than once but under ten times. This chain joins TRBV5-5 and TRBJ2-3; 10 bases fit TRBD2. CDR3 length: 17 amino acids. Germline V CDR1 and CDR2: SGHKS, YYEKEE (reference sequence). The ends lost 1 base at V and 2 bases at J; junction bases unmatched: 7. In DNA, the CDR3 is TGTGCCAGCAGCTTGCGCGAAGCGGGAGGGGTCACAGATACGCAGTATTTT. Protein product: CASSLREAGGVTDTQYF.

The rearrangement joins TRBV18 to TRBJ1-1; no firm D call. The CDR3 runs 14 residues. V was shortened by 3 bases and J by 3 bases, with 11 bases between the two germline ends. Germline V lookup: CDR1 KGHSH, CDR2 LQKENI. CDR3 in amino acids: CASSPNRQDTEAFF. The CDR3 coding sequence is TGTGCCAGCTCACCTAACCGGCAGGACACTGAAGCTTTCTTT. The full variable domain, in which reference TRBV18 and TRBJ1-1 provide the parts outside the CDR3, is NAGVMQNPRHLVRRRGQEARLRCSPMKGHSHVYWYRQLPEEGLKFMVYLQKENIIDESGMPKERFSAEFPKEGPSILRIQQVVRGDSAAYFCASSPNRQDTEAFFGQGTRLTVV.

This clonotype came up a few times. The CDR3 bases are TGCGCCAGCAGCCAAGGTTTAACGATGAGCTCCTACGAGCAGTACTTC. Residues: CASSQGLTMSSYEQYF. V and J are TRBV4-3 and TRBJ2-7, with no clear D. V lost 1 base and J 0 bases, leaving 13 bases between the germline ends. This CDR3 is built from 16 residues. Germline V CDR1 and CDR2: LGHNA, YSLEER.

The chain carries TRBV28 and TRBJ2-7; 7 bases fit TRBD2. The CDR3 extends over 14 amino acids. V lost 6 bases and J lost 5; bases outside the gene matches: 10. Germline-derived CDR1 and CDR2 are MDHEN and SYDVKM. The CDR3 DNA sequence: TGTGCCAGCAGCGTCGCGGGAGCCAGCGACGAGCAGTACTTC. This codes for CASSVAGASDEQYF.

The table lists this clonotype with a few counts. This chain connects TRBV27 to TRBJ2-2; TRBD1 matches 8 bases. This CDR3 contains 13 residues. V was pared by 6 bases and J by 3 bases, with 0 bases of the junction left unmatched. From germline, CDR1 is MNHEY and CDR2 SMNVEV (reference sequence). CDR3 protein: CASRTGDTGELFF. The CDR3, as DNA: TGTGCCAGCAGGACAGGGGACACCGGGGAGCTGTTTTTT.

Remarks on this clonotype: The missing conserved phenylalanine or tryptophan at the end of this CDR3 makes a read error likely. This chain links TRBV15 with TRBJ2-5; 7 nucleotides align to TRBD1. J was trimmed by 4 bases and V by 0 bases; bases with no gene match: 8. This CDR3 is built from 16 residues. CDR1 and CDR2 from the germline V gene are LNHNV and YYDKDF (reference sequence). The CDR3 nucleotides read TGTGCCACCAGCAGAGACCTGACAGGGATACGAGAGACCCAGTACTGC. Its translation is CATSRDLTGIRETQYC.

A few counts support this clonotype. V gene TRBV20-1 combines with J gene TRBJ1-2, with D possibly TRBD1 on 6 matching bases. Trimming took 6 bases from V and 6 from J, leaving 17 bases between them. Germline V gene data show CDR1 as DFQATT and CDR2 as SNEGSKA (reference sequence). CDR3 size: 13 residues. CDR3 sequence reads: CSARPDRVNGYTF. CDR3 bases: TGCAGTGCCCGCCCGGACAGAGTCAATGGCTACACCTTC.

The CDR3, as DNA: TGTGCCAGCAGTGTGGGACTAGCGGCAATGGGAGGGACCCAGTACTTC. Translated, it gives CASSVGLAAMGGTQYF. The rearrangement joins TRBV2 to TRBJ2-5; the match to TRBD2 covers 11 bases. V lost 4 bases to trimming and J lost 7 bases; unmatched junction nucleotides: 11. CDR1 is SNHLY, CDR2 FYNNEI, per germline. This CDR3 region has 16 residues. Drawing the rest from reference TRBV2 and TRBJ2-5, the complete variable domain is EPEVTQTPSHQVTQMGQEVILRCVPISNHLYFYWYRQILGQKVEFLVSFYNNEISEKSEIFDDQFSVERPDGSNFTLKIRSTKLEDSAMYFCASSVGLAAMGGTQYFGPGTRLLVL.

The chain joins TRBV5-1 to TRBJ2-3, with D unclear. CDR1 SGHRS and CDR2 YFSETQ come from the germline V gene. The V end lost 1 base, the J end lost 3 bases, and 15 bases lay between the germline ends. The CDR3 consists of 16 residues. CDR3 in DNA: TGCGCCAGCAGCTTGACAGCGCACGTCTTAACAGATACGCAGTATTTT. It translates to CASSLTAHVLTDTQYF. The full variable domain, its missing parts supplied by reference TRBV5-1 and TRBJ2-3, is KAGVTQTPRYLIKTRGQQVTLSCSPISGHRSVSWYQQTPGQGLQFLFEYFSETQRNKGNFPGRFSGRQFSNSRSEMNVSTLELGDSALYLCASSLTAHVLTDTQYFGPGTRLTVL.

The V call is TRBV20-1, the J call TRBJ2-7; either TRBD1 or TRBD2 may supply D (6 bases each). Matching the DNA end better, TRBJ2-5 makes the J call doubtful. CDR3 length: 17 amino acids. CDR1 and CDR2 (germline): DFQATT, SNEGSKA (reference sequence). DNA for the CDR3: TGCAGTGCTATAGACGGTGGGACCGGGGGCCCCCGTGAGACCCAGTACTTC. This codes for CSAIDGGTGGPRETQYF.

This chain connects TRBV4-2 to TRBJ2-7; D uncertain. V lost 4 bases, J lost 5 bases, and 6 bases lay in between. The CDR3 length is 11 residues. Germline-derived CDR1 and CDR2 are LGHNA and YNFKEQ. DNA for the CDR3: TGTGCCAGCAGCCCTCACGACGAGCAGTACTTC. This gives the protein CASSPHDEQYF.

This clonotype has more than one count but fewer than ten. Written as DNA, the CDR3 is TGTGCCAGCAGTCAAGGACAGTATGGCTACACCTTC. Translating it yields CASSQGQYGYTF. The rearrangement uses TRBV12-3 or TRBV12-4 and TRBJ1-2; D possibly corresponds to TRBD1 (6 bases). CDR3 length equals 12 residues. Between the trimmed V and J ends, which lost 5 bases and 5 bases, there was a span of 9 bases.

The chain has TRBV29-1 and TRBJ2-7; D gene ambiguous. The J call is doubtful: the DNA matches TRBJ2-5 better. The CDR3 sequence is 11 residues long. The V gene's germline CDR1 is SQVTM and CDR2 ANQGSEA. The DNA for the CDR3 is TGCAGCGTTCCCCTTAGGGAGACCCAGTACTTC. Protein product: CSVPLRETQYF.